The T cell receptor (beta chain) described here comes from a study of shared clonotypes between healthy human individuals. Study context: Three plates were used per donor for CD4 naive, three for CD4 memory, two for CD8 naive and one for CD8 memory. Study results and limitations: Apart from blood, nothing was sampled; tissue repertoires likely differ.

Remarks on this clone: What it recognizes is unknown.

The CDR3 has 14 residues. V was trimmed by 0 bases and J by 3 bases, leaving 7 bases between them. From germline, CDR1 is SGDLS and CDR2 YYNGEE. TCRdb's table, derived via immunoSEQ multiplex PCR, lists solely in-frame clones and lacks some. The sample holds around 1.5 million clones, approximately 98% seen once. The TCR was taken from a man younger than 40 in good health. The sequencing input was naive CD4+ T cells sorted from blood. The subset denotes: CD45RA+ positively selected. The chain has TRBV9 and TRBJ2-1, with D tentatively TRBD1 (5 bases). The CDR3 coding sequence is TGTGCCAGCAGCGTAGAAGGGGTCTACAATGAGCAGTTCTTC. This translates into CASSVEGVYNEQFF.